The 25 T cell receptor beta chains below all came from one sample that was sequenced in a study of identical twins. TCRdb analysed the 5' RACE reads with MiXCR anew, one entry per CDR3 protein. The table includes about 920,000 distinct CDR3 sequences, 9% to 15% detected once. These data also featured in a second study, about yellow fever vaccine responses in identical twins.

The sequenced sample was PBMCs. Every receptor here comes from a woman under 30 in good health.

This clonotype came up many times. This chain uses TRBV28 with TRBJ2-7; unclear D gene. V was clipped by 7 bases and J by 0 bases, with 13 bases between them. Germline V gives CDR1 MDHEN, CDR2 SYDVKM. The CDR3 has 14 residues. The chain's CDR3 is CASNYGGTSYEQYF. The CDR3 nucleotides read TGTGCCAGCAATTATGGCGGTACCTCCTACGAGCAGTACTTC.

This clonotype was seen a handful of times. The rearrangement uses TRBV11-2 and TRBJ2-3, with D hard to call. Germline CDR1 and CDR2: SGHAT and FQNNGV. V was shortened by 5 bases and J by 2 bases, with 17 bases between the two germline ends. This CDR3 contains 16 residues. CDR3 sequence reads: CASSPIVGRFTDTQYF. The DNA of the CDR3 is TGTGCCAGCAGCCCCATAGTCGGGCGGTTCACAGATACGCAGTATTTT.

This clonotype has a handful of counts. The chain employs TRBV7-8 and TRBJ2-7, with no clear D. The CDR3 is 14 residues long. The germline V gene has CDR1 SGHVS and CDR2 FQNEAQ. V was clipped by 4 bases and J by 2 bases, with 12 bases between them. CDR3 residues: CASSSGSVAYEQYV. The CDR3 DNA reads TGTGCCAGCAGCTCCGGCTCGGTCGCCTACGAGCAGTACGTC.

This clonotype was counted only a few times. The chain recombines TRBV5-1 with TRBJ2-2; D is ambiguous. With 6 bases removed from V and 5 bases from J, the gap between germline ends came to 11 bases. This CDR3 is built from 13 residues. From germline, CDR1 is SGHRS and CDR2 YFSETQ. CDR3 amino acids: CASMALGTGELFF. The DNA for the CDR3 is TGCGCCAGCATGGCGTTGGGGACCGGGGAGCTGTTTTTT. Variable domain in full (rest from reference TRBV5-1 and TRBJ2-2): KAGVTQTPRYLIKTRGQQVTLSCSPISGHRSVSWYQQTPGQGLQFLFEYFSETQRNKGNFPGRFSGRQFSNSRSEMNVSTLELGDSALYLCASMALGTGELFFGEGSRLTVL.

The V call is TRBV15, the J call TRBJ2-2; D remains unclear. V dropped 8 bases and J dropped 0 bases, with 13 bases sitting between them. Germline V gives CDR1 LNHNV, CDR2 YYDKDF (reference sequence). This CDR3 has 15 residues. Written as DNA, the CDR3 is TGTGCCACCGAGAAGGGTAGTGCGAACACCGGGGAGCTGTTTTTT. This gives the protein CATEKGSANTGELFF.

This clonotype has at least ten counts. The CDR3 region is CSAGDGGREAFF. CDR3 DNA sequence: TGCAGTGCCGGGGATGGGGGGCGTGAAGCTTTCTTT. This chain links TRBV20-1 with TRBJ1-1; TRBD1 is a possible D gene (6 bases). Trimming removed 6 bases at V and 7 bases at J, with 15 bases between. The CDR3 sequence is 12 residues long. Germline CDR1 and CDR2: DFQATT and SNEGSKA (reference sequence).

This clonotype has more than one count but fewer than ten. The chain has TRBV10-1 and TRBJ2-1; TRBD2 agrees at 10 bases. Germline CDR1 is WNHNN and CDR2 is SYGVQD (reference sequence). J was trimmed by 3 bases and V by 5 bases; bases with no gene match: 7. The CDR3 consists of 16 residues. DNA for the CDR3: TGCGCCAGCAGTCCCGTTTGGACTAGCGGCTACAATGAGCAGTTCTTC. Residues: CASSPVWTSGYNEQFF.

The rearrangement links TRBV7-9 to TRBJ2-2; 10 bases line up with TRBD1. Trimming removed 2 bases from V and 9 bases from J; junction bases left unmatched: 12. Germline lookup yields CDR1 SEHNR and CDR2 FQNEAQ (reference sequence). The CDR3 spans 17 residues. The CDR3 region is CASSLRLGTGDPRELFF. The DNA for the CDR3 is TGTGCCAGCAGCTTACGCCTGGGGACAGGGGATCCACGGGAGCTGTTTTTT.

This clonotype occurred many times. The V gene is TRBV5-1, the J gene TRBJ2-3; 8 nucleotides agree with TRBD1. The CDR3 is 17 amino acids. The V segment lost 0 bases and the J segment 4 bases; nucleotides outside the gene matches: 10. Germline CDR1 is SGHRS and CDR2 is YFSETQ. Here the CDR3 reads CASSLVGDRLAADTQYF. The CDR3 DNA follows: TGCGCCAGCAGCTTGGTGGGGGACAGGCTGGCGGCAGATACGCAGTATTTT. Using reference TRBV5-1 and TRBJ2-3 for the parts outside the CDR3, the full variable domain is KAGVTQTPRYLIKTRGQQVTLSCSPISGHRSVSWYQQTPGQGLQFLFEYFSETQRNKGNFPGRFSGRQFSNSRSEMNVSTLELGDSALYLCASSLVGDRLAADTQYFGPGTRLTVL.

The rearrangement links TRBV12-3 or TRBV12-4 to TRBJ2-1; possibly TRBD1 or TRBD2 for D (5 bases each). The CDR3 has 16 residues. V was trimmed by 5 bases and J by 1 base, leaving 15 bases between them. This chain's CDR3 is CASSGTTHQSYNEQFF. DNA for the CDR3: TGTGCCAGCAGTGGGACGACGCACCAATCCTACAATGAGCAGTTCTTC.

CDR3 protein: CASSLGRGVTEAFF. The CDR3 DNA follows: TGTGCCAGCAGCTTAGGGCGGGGCGTCACTGAAGCTTTCTTT. The rearrangement links TRBV7-8 to TRBJ1-1, with D possibly TRBD1 on 5 matching bases. V was shortened by 1 base and J by 4 bases, with 10 bases between the two germline ends. The germline gives CDR1 SGHVS, CDR2 FQNEAQ. The CDR3 length is 14 residues.

This chain joins TRBV10-3 and TRBJ2-2; the D gene is possibly TRBD2 (5 bases). This CDR3 contains 16 residues. V gave up 0 bases and J gave up 1 base, with 9 bases separating them. Germline V gene lookup returns CDR1 ENHRY and CDR2 SYGVKD. In nucleotides, the CDR3 is TGTGCCATCAGTGAGTCGTACGGGATGAACACCGGGGAGCTGTTTTTT. Translating gives CAISESYGMNTGELFF.

This sequence joins TRBV12-3 or TRBV12-4 and TRBJ2-1; 9 bases are a match to TRBD2. Unmatched junction bases numbered 6, after V lost 5 bases and J lost 7 bases. The CDR3 is 14 residues long. The CDR3 DNA follows: TGTGCCAGCAGTGCGGGGGGGGTCAATAATGAGCAGTTCTTC. Its translation is CASSAGGVNNEQFF.

The rearrangement joins TRBV7-8 to TRBJ1-5, with D perhaps matching TRBD1 (5 bases). From germline, CDR1 is SGHVS and CDR2 FQNEAQ. This CDR3 has 17 amino acids. Deletions cut 1 base from V and 0 bases from J, with 13 bases between. CDR3: CASSLGQGGYSNQPQHF. In nucleotides, the CDR3 is TGTGCCAGCAGCTTAGGGCAGGGTGGCTATAGCAATCAGCCCCAGCATTTT.

The gene calls are TRBV29-1 and TRBJ1-2; 7 bases line up with TRBD1. With 7 bases clipped from V and 0 bases from J, the junction kept 2 bases outside the gene matches. The CDR3 extends over 12 amino acids. Germline CDR1 SQVTM, CDR2 ANQGSEA. The CDR3 sequence: CSGGTANYGYTF. DNA of the CDR3: TGCAGCGGCGGGACAGCTAACTATGGCTACACCTTC.

V usage is TRBV2 and J usage is TRBJ2-1; D call uncertain. The germline V gene encodes CDR1 SNHLY and CDR2 FYNNEI. The germline V and J ends were trimmed by 2 bases and 2 bases, with 16 bases remaining between them. This CDR3 is 17 amino acids long. The CDR3 nucleotides read TGTGCCAGCAGTGAACGCATGTGGGTCTACCCCTACAATGAGCAGTTCTTC. Amino acids: CASSERMWVYPYNEQFF.

The chain links TRBV11-3 to TRBJ2-4; D might be TRBD2 (5 bases). This CDR3 has 13 residues. Germline V gene data show CDR1 as SGHNT and CDR2 as YENEEA. In nucleotides, the CDR3 is TGTGCTGTCGAGGGAGTAGCCAAAAACATTCAGTACTTC. Its translation: CAVEGVAKNIQYF.

Only a few counts were recorded for this clonotype. V is TRBV9 and J is TRBJ2-5; the D call may be TRBD1 or TRBD2 (5 bases each). The CDR3 consists of 15 residues. V dropped 1 base and J dropped 4 bases, with 14 bases sitting between them. Germline CDR1 is SGDLS and CDR2 is YYNGEE. The DNA for the CDR3 is TGTGCCAGCAGCGTATTCTCCCGGGGCGGAGAGACCCAGTACTTC. Translation gives CASSVFSRGGETQYF.

This clonotype was found a few times. The chain joins TRBV4-1 to TRBJ2-7; 7 bases match TRBD2. The V gene end was trimmed by 3 bases and the J gene end by 4 bases; junction bases not matched to a gene: 9. The CDR3 totals 15 residues. Germline CDR1 is MGHRA and CDR2 is YSYEKL. CDR3 coding DNA: TGCGCCAGCAGCCAGGTGGCGGGAGAAAGGTACGAGCAGTACTTC. Protein: CASSQVAGERYEQYF.

This clonotype was observed a few times. The genes are TRBV7-8 and TRBJ2-7; TRBD1 might be the D (6 bases). The CDR3 loop spans 14 amino acids. The germline V and J ends were trimmed by 5 bases and 3 bases, with 14 bases remaining between them. The V gene's germline CDR1 is SGHVS and CDR2 FQNEAQ. The CDR3 DNA reads TGTGCCAGCAGCCTCCGGGACATTCTCTACGAGCAGTACTTC. Protein: CASSLRDILYEQYF.

In this sample, this clonotype turned up many times. This chain links TRBV5-1 with TRBJ2-3; no reliable D call. CDR1 and CDR2 (germline): SGHRS, YFSETQ. The ends were cut back, 5 bases at V and 0 bases at J, with 16 bases in the middle. This CDR3 has 16 residues. The CDR3 bases are TGCGCCAGCAGAGATCGGTATTTGCGGAGCACAGATACGCAGTATTTT. It is translated as CASRDRYLRSTDTQYF.

This clonotype was observed many times. This chain links TRBV2 with TRBJ1-6; D not certain. Per the germline V gene, CDR1 is SNHLY and CDR2 is FYNNEI. V was pared by 6 bases and J by 9 bases, with 12 bases between. The CDR3 sequence is 13 residues long. This chain's CDR3 is CASRGMPSSPLHF. The CDR3 coding sequence is TGTGCCAGCAGGGGAATGCCGAGTTCACCCCTCCACTTT.

This clonotype was counted a few times. V is TRBV20-1 and J is TRBJ2-7; the match to TRBD1 covers 7 bases. Trimming cost V 3 bases and J 0 bases; bases outside gene matches: 14. This CDR3 has 17 residues. Germline V gene sequence: CDR1 DFQATT, CDR2 SNEGSKA (reference sequence). The CDR3 here is CSASYRGLKFSSYEQYV. The CDR3 nucleotides read TGCAGTGCTAGCTACAGGGGCCTCAAGTTCTCCTCCTACGAGCAGTACGTC.

There are many counts of this clonotype. The genes are TRBV10-3 and TRBJ2-7; TRBD2 agrees at 11 bases. V dropped 0 bases and J dropped 4; count of bases not matched to a gene: 2. The CDR3 is made up of 15 amino acids. Germline CDR1 is ENHRY and CDR2 is SYGVKD. The CDR3 region is CAISESTSGTYEQYF. CDR3 DNA sequence: TGTGCCATCAGTGAGTCGACTAGCGGGACTTACGAGCAGTACTTC.

This chain connects TRBV7-8 to TRBJ2-7; D unresolved. From germline, CDR1 is SGHVS and CDR2 FQNEAQ. This CDR3 is built from 14 residues. V was clipped by 0 bases and J by 2 bases, with 8 bases between them. The CDR3: CASSLADIPYEQYV. The CDR3 bases are TGTGCCAGCAGCTTAGCCGACATCCCCTACGAGCAGTACGTC.